The next 7 T cell receptor beta chains were all read from a single sample in a study of shared clonotypes between healthy human individuals. Here immunoSEQ multiplex PCR was the method, and the copy in TCRdb shows in-frame clones only, minus some. The sample gives 490,000 or so clones, around 80% of which show up once; around 12% is in the top ten. Sequences were obtained from PBMCs. The receptors derive from a woman aged 40-49 years in good health. Some clones in this sample may be carry-over from other donors' samples.

This clone was observed a few times. The chain combines TRBV29-1 with TRBJ2-7; weak D call: TRBD1 (5 bases). CDR3 length: 15 amino acids. CDR1 and CDR2 from the germline V gene are SQVTM and ANQGSEA. Trimming stripped 4 bases from V and 4 bases from J, with 20 bases between. DNA for the CDR3: TGCAGCGTTGTCCCTGAGCAGGGTCCTTCTTACGAGCAGTACTTC. Protein sequence: CSVVPEQGPSYEQYF.

This clone was counted many times. The chain employs TRBV10-2 and TRBJ2-2, with D unresolved. CDR1 and CDR2 from the germline V gene are WSHSY and SAAADI. This CDR3 is 13 amino acids long. Trimming took off 6 bases at V and 4 bases at J, with 9 bases between the two ends. CDR3: CASRQGGTGELFF. The CDR3 DNA reads as TGCGCCAGCAGGCAAGGCGGCACCGGGGAGCTGTTTTTT.

This clone is a singleton in its sample. The chain carries TRBV18 and TRBJ2-1; 8 positions match TRBD2. CDR1 and CDR2 from the germline V gene are KGHSH and LQKENI. The J segment lost 7 bases and the V segment lost 2 bases, leaving 1 base of the junction unmatched. The CDR3 consists of 13 residues. CDR3 bases: TGTGCCAGCTCACCAGGGACTAGTAATGAGCAGTTCTTC. This encodes CASSPGTSNEQFF.

The rearrangement uses TRBV11-2 and TRBJ2-1, with no clear D. CDR3 size: 13 residues. CDR1 is SGHAT and CDR2 is FQNNGV in the germline V gene. The V end was cut by 3 bases, the J end by 9 bases, with 12 bases between. This CDR3 is CASSFPGRSEQFF. The DNA of the CDR3 is TGTGCCAGCAGCTTTCCCGGGCGCAGTGAGCAGTTCTTC.

In this sample, this clone turned up once. The same CDR3 arises from other DNA sequences in this sample as well. This chain links TRBV18 with TRBJ2-5; D is undetermined. The germline V gene encodes CDR1 KGHSH and CDR2 LQKENI. The length of the CDR3 is 12 residues. Trimming shortened V by 2 bases and J by 4 bases, and 5 bases separated the two germline ends. CDR3 amino acids: CASSPLGETQYF. The DNA for the CDR3 is TGTGCCAGCTCACCATTGGGAGAGACCCAGTACTTC.

This chain uses TRBV28 with TRBJ1-1; D might be TRBD1 (6 bases). Trimming left V 6 bases short and J 11 bases short, with 13 bases between. CDR1 is MDHEN and CDR2 is SYDVKM in the germline V gene. CDR3 length: 11 residues. The CDR3 protein is CASRATGPAFF. The CDR3 nucleotides are TGTGCCAGCAGGGCGACAGGACCGGCTTTCTTT.

The chain joins TRBV28 to TRBJ1-1; 8 nucleotides align to TRBD1. CDR3 length equals 14 residues. The germline gives CDR1 MDHEN, CDR2 SYDVKM. V was clipped by 8 bases and J by 4 bases; unmatched bases: 9. The CDR3 nucleotides read TGTGCCAGCTGGCGACAGGGGACGTTCACTGAAGCTTTCTTT. It yields the protein CASWRQGTFTEAFF.